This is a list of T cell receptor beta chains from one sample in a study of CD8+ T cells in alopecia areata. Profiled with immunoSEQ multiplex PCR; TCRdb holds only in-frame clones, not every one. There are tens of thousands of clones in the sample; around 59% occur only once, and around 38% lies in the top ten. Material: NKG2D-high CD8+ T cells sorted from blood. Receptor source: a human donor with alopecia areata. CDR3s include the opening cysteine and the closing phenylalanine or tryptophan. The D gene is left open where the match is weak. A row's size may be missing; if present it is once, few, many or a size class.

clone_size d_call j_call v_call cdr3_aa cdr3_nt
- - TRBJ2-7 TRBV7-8 CASSRVFGGIGEQYF TGTGCCAGCAGCAGGGTTTTTGGCGGAATTGGCGAGCAGTACTTC
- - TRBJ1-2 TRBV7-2 CASSQRRAGYTF TGTGCCAGCAGCCAAAGACGGGCTGGCTACACCTTC
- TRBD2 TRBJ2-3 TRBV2 CASLGLVDTQYF TGTGCCAGTTTGGGACTAGTCGATACGCAGTATTTT
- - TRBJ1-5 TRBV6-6 CASSYSSNNQPQHF TGTGCCAGCAGTTACTCGTCTAATAATCAGCCCCAGCATTTT
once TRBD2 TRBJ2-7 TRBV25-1 CASSDSSGGASEQYF TGTGCCAGCAGTGATTCTAGCGGGGGGGCAAGCGAGCAGTACTTC
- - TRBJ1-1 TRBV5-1 CASSRPDSGAFF TGCGCCAGCAGCCGTCCGGACTCCGGAGCTTTCTTT
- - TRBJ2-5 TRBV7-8 CASSLWGAQPQETQYF TGTGCCAGCAGCTTATGGGGGGCCCAACCGCAAGAGACCCAGTACTTC
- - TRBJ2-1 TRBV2 CANLFGTEQFF TGTGCCAACCTATTCGGGACTGAGCAGTTCTTC
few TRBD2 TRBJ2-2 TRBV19 CASSLAGAGELFF TGTGCCAGTAGTCTTGCGGGAGCCGGGGAGCTGTTTTTT
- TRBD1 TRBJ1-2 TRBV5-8 CASSLSGGIYGYTF TGTGCCAGCAGCTTATCAGGGGGCATCTATGGCTACACCTTC
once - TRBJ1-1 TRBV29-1 CSVEEGVEAFF TGCAGCGTTGAAGAGGGAGTTGAAGCTTTCTTT
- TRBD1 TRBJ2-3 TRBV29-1 CSGAGTESTDTQYF TGCAGCGGGGCCGGGACAGAAAGCACAGATACGCAGTATTTT
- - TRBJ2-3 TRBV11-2 CASSLEGRPDTQYF TGTGCCAGCAGCTTAGAGGGACGCCCGGATACGCAGTATTTT
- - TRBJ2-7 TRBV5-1 CASSSLSTFEGHYEQYF TGCGCCAGCAGCTCCCTTTCGACGTTCGAGGGTCACTACGAGCAGTACTTC
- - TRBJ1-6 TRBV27 CASGPQKDSPLHF TGTGCCAGCGGGCCCCAGAAGGATTCACCCCTCCACTTT
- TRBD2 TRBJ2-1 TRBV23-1 CASSQLPSGSNEQFF TGCGCCAGCAGTCAATTACCTAGCGGGAGTAATGAGCAGTTCTTC
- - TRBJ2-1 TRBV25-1 CASSDIIAYNEQFF TGTGCCAGCAGTGATATAATCGCCTACAATGAGCAGTTCTTC
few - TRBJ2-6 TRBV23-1 CASNGDGANVLTF TGCGCCAGCAATGGCGATGGGGCCAACGTCCTGACTTTC
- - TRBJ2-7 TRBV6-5 CASSDYGDGYEQYF TGTGCCAGCAGCGACTATGGGGACGGCTACGAGCAGTACTTC
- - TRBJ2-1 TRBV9 CASSGDGGNEQFF TGTGCCAGCAGCGGGGACGGGGGCAATGAGCAGTTCTTC
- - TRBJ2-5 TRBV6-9 CASPGSLEETQYF TGTGCCAGCCCTGGGAGCCTGGAAGAGACCCAGTACTTC
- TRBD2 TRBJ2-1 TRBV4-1 CASSQDGRGAYNEQFF TGCGCCAGCAGCCAAGATGGGAGGGGCGCCTACAATGAGCAGTTCTTC
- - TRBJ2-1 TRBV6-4 CASSRDVDLGRLEQFF TGTGCCAGCAGTCGGGATGTGGACTTGGGACGATTGGAGCAGTTCTTC
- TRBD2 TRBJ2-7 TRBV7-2 CASSLEGGSVYEQYF TGTGCCAGCAGCTTAGAAGGCGGGAGTGTCTACGAGCAGTACTTC
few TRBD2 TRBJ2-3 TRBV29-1 CSVVPGLAIGDTQYF TGCAGCGTCGTCCCGGGACTAGCTATAGGGGATACGCAGTATTTT
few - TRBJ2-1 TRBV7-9 CASSLSTFGNNEQFF TGTGCCAGCAGCTTATCCACGTTCGGAAACAATGAGCAGTTCTTC
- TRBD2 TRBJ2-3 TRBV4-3 CASSQDETSGSGTDTQYF TGCGCCAGCAGCCAAGATGAGACTAGCGGGAGCGGGACAGATACGCAGTATTTT
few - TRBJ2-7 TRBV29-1 CSARAADTIYEQYF TGCAGCGCCCGGGCTGCGGACACCATCTACGAGCAGTACTTC
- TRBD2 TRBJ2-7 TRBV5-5 CASSLWPSGSEQYF TGTGCCAGCAGCTTGTGGCCTAGCGGGAGCGAGCAGTACTTC
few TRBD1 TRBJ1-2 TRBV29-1 CSAGQDNYGYTF TGCAGCGCCGGACAGGACAACTATGGCTACACCTTC
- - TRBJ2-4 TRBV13 CASSLGRGNIQYF TGTGCCAGCAGCTTAGGCCGAGGAAACATTCAGTACTTC
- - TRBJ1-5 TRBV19 CASSMGGNQPQHF TGTGCCAGTAGTATGGGGGGGAATCAGCCCCAGCATTTT
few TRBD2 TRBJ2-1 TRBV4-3 CASSHGTSGYSYNEQFF TGCGCCAGCAGCCACGGGACTAGCGGCTACTCCTACAATGAGCAGTTCTTC
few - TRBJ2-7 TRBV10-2 CASSYAYEQYF TGCGCCAGCAGTTACGCGTACGAGCAGTACTTC
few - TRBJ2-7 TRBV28 CASIPDRDGAYEQYF TGTGCCAGCATTCCGGACCGGGACGGCGCCTACGAGCAGTACTTC
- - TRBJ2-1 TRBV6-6 CASSYSSGHNEQFF TGTGCCAGCAGTTACTCTAGCGGACACAATGAGCAGTTCTTC
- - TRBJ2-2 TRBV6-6 CASSSPGALGAGELFF TGTGCCAGCAGTTCCCCCGGGGCTCTTGGCGCCGGGGAGCTGTTTTTT
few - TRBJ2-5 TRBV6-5 CASSNLNLRGTQYF TGTGCCAGCAGCAACCTTAACCTAAGGGGGACCCAGTACTTC
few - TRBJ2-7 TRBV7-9 CASSFPGTQGYEQYF TGTGCCAGCAGTTTTCCCGGGACGCAGGGCTACGAGCAGTACTTC
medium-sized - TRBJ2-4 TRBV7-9 CASSADSRNIQYF TGTGCCAGCAGCGCGGACAGCCGAAACATTCAGTACTTC
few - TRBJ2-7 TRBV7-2 CASSAGSLGGYEQYF TGTGCCAGCAGCGCCGGGTCCCTCGGTGGGTACGAGCAGTACTTC
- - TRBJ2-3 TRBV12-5 CASGLGRVGGRPDTQYF TGTGCTAGTGGTTTGGGTAGGGTCGGGGGGCGGCCGGATACGCAGTATTTT
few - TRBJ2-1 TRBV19 CASSISTGYNEQFF TGTGCCAGTAGTATATCAACAGGGTACAATGAGCAGTTCTTC
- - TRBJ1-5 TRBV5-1 CASSLNGQDHQPQHF TGCGCCAGCAGCTTGAATGGCCAAGACCATCAGCCCCAGCATTTT
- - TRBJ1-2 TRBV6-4 CASSDSTEPQGHYGYTF TGTGCCAGCAGTGACTCCACCGAGCCCCAGGGGCACTATGGCTACACCTTC
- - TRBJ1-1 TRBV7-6 CASSLARDYTEAFF TGTGCCAGCAGCTTAGCGCGGGACTACACTGAAGCTTTCTTT
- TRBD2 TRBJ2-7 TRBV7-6 CASSLARVGGMDREQYF TGTGCCAGCAGCTTAGCGCGGGTGGGAGGGATGGATAGGGAGCAGTACTTC
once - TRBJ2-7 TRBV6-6 CASSYGETYEQYF TGTGCCAGCAGTTACGGGGAGACCTACGAGCAGTACTTC